Listed below are T cell receptor beta chains from one sample, sequenced in a study of blood T cells in healthy people across ages. TCRdb recomputed calls from the 5' RACE reads with MiXCR, one row per CDR3 protein. The sample shows about 670,000 distinct CDR3 sequences, 52% of them seen only once. Sequencing input: blood. Receptor source: a woman at least 80 years old in good health. CDR3s include the opening cysteine and the closing phenylalanine or tryptophan. Expanded clones get a size class; other rows say once, few or many, or leave the size out.

clone_size v_call cdr3_aa
NA TRBV11-2 CASSLGTGELNEQYF
few TRBV7-9 CASSPDSDTQYF
many TRBV12-3/TRBV12-4 CASSFREGLDQPQHF
once TRBV5-1 CASSTRAGNGYTF
many TRBV5-1 CASSRGQGTKNIQYF
many TRBV5-1 CASKASTDTQYF
NA TRBV20-1 CSVQDGANYGYTF
NA TRBV12-3/TRBV12-4 CASSPMGLADYEQYF
NA TRBV9 CASNNPGLAGRNTGELFF
NA TRBV29-1 CSVEEMREGAYEQYF